This T cell receptor (beta chain) was sequenced during a study of CD8+CD57+ T cells in acquired aplastic anemia. The wider study: An average of roughly 2.9 ug of DNA was obtained from sorted CD4+ and CD8+ cells. Study-wide points: Patients and controls were found to share approximately 31 CD8+ CDR3 sequences.

Deletions cut 2 bases from V and 5 bases from J, with 6 bases between. The CDR3 has 12 residues. Germline V CDR1 and CDR2: SNHLY, FYNNEI. Genomic DNA constituted the template upon which TCR beta VDJ and CDR3 profiling was performed. TCRdb independently ran MiXCR on the reads; one entry per CDR3 protein. The sample lists under 150,000 distinct CDR3 sequences, about 40% seen once, with roughly 3% in the top ten. This clonotype occurred many times. Its target is unknown. CD8+CD57+ cell expansion had been shown by flow cytometry in patients chosen for sequencing. V is TRBV2 and J is TRBJ1-2; D is unclear. This clonotype was obtained from a human donor with aplastic anemia. The sample comprised sorted CD4+, CD8+, or CD8+CD57+ T cells (not recorded which) from PBMCs. The DNA for the CDR3 is TGTGCCAGCAGTGAACCTGTTTATGGCTACACCTTC. This translates into CASSEPVYGYTF.